The rows below give T cell receptor beta chains drawn from one sample of a study of cytomegalovirus exposure and HLA in healthy donors. Here immunoSEQ multiplex PCR was the method, and the copy in TCRdb shows in-frame clones only, minus some. The data hold about 160,000 clones, with roughly 80% observed a single time. Input material: PBMCs. These receptors came from a woman aged 25 to 45 in good health and CMV-seronegative. CDR3s include the opening cysteine and the closing phenylalanine or tryptophan. A D gene is named only where the DNA matches it firmly. Clone size is shown for a subset of rows, as once, few, many or a class of expanded clone.

cdr3_nt cdr3_aa j_call clone_size d_call v_call
TGTGCCAGCAGCGTTGGACTAGCGGGGGGGCAGGGTGAGCAGTTCTTC CASSVGLAGGQGEQFF TRBJ2-1 . TRBD2 TRBV9
TGTGCCAGCAGCTTAACGCCTAGCGGGTACCAAGAGACCCAGTACTTC CASSLTPSGYQETQYF TRBJ2-5 . TRBD2 TRBV7-3
TGTGCCAGCAGCCAAGATAAGGGACTAGCGACCTACGAGCAGTACTTC CASSQDKGLATYEQYF TRBJ2-7 . TRBD2 TRBV4-2
TGTGCCAGCAGTCCCGGGACAGGGAAGGAGAGGCGGTTTTTT CASSPGTGKERRFF TRBJ1-4 . TRBD1 TRBV6-6
TGTGCCAGCATGGGGGACAGGGGAGTTCAGCCCCAGCATTTT CASMGDRGVQPQHF TRBJ1-5 . TRBD1 TRBV2
TGTGCCAGCAGCTTAGCCGCAGGCGCCTTCGGCTACACCTTC CASSLAAGAFGYTF TRBJ1-2 . . TRBV11-2
TGTGCCAGCAGCTTTAGCTCGGGACAGGGGGCTGAAGCTTTCTTT CASSFSSGQGAEAFF TRBJ1-1 . TRBD1 TRBV7-2
TGTGCCAGCTCACCGGGACAGGGAACCTACGAGCAGTACTTC CASSPGQGTYEQYF TRBJ2-7 . TRBD1 TRBV18
TGTGCCAGCAGTCGGACTAGCGGGGCCCTCGGCTCCTACAATGAGCAGTTCTTC CASSRTSGALGSYNEQFF TRBJ2-1 once TRBD2 TRBV28
TGTGCCAGCAGCTTAGTCCCCCCGAATTCACCCCTCCACTTT CASSLVPPNSPLHF TRBJ1-6 once . TRBV7-2
TGTGCCAGCAGCGCAAAGGACCTCGGGGCCCAGTACTTC CASSAKDLGAQYF TRBJ2-5 . . TRBV5-4
TGTGCCAGCGGTCAAGAGGGAGGACAGCCCCAGCATTTT CASGQEGGQPQHF TRBJ1-5 . . TRBV2
TGTGCCAGGGGGCCGGGGGATTTCAATCAGCCCCAGCATTTT CARGPGDFNQPQHF TRBJ1-5 . . TRBV27
TGTGCCAGCAGTTTTGAGGGCTTGGCAACTAATGAAAAACTGTTTTTT CASSFEGLATNEKLFF TRBJ1-4 few . TRBV28
TGTGCCAGCTGGGGGGGGATCCCGAAAAACATTCAGTACTTC CASWGGIPKNIQYF TRBJ2-4 . TRBD2 TRBV5-8
TGCAGCGTCGCGACAGGGACTGAAGCTTTCTTT CSVATGTEAFF TRBJ1-1 . TRBD1 TRBV29-1
TGCGCCAGCAGCCAAGATGAGGGCTACACCTTC CASSQDEGYTF TRBJ1-2 . . TRBV4-1
TGCGCCAGCAGTGAAGAAAGGGGCAACTATGGCTACACCTTC CASSEERGNYGYTF TRBJ1-2 . . TRBV10-2
TGTGCCAGCAGTTCCTCGGGGGGGCCCTACAATGAGCAGTTCTTC CASSSSGGPYNEQFF TRBJ2-1 . TRBD2 TRBV27
TGTGCCAGCAGTCAAGCCGGGAACACTGAAGCTTTCTTT CASSQAGNTEAFF TRBJ1-1 . . TRBV6-6
TGTGCCAGCTTCCCACATTCACAGGTCGGGTACTTC CASFPHSQVGYF TRBJ2-5 . . TRBV6-1
TGTGCCAGCAGTTTATCGATGGCCACTAGAAGGTACGAGCAGTACTTC CASSLSMATRRYEQYF TRBJ2-7 . . TRBV27
TGTGCCAGCAGCTCGAACCCCAGGGGAAATGAAAAACTGTTTTTT CASSSNPRGNEKLFF TRBJ1-4 once . TRBV11-2
TGTGCCAGCAGCGTAGGGGACAGGGAGGTCCCGACCACTGAAGCTTTCTTT CASSVGDREVPTTEAFF TRBJ1-1 . TRBD1 TRBV9
TGTGCCAGCAGTGAAGCGGGGGACATCTATGGCTACACCTTC CASSEAGDIYGYTF TRBJ1-2 once . TRBV6-1
TGTGCCAGCAGCCGGTCAGGGTTCTCTGGAAACACCATATATTTT CASSRSGFSGNTIYF TRBJ1-3 . . TRBV5-4
TGTTCCAGCAGCTTAGGCACAGGGGCAAACACTGAAGCTTTCTTT CSSSLGTGANTEAFF TRBJ1-1 . TRBD1 TRBV7-9
TGCGCCAGCAGCTCCGGGACAGGTACTACCAGCTCTGGGGCCAACGTCCTGACTTTC CASSSGTGTTSSGANVLTF TRBJ2-6 few TRBD1 TRBV5-1
TGCGCCAGCAGCGTCGCCCCACAGGGGGTTTCCAATCAGCCCCAGCATTTT CASSVAPQGVSNQPQHF TRBJ1-5 . TRBD1 TRBV5-1
TGTGCCAGCAGCGTAGCAATAGCGGGGGCCCTGGGGAACACCGGGGAGCTGTTTTTT CASSVAIAGALGNTGELFF TRBJ2-2 . TRBD2 TRBV9
TGTGCAAGTCGCTCTCTCCCGGGAAACCCCCTCCACTTT CASRSLPGNPLHF TRBJ1-6 . . TRBV12-2
TGTGCCAGCAGCTCCCTAGCGGGGGGGCAGATAGATACGCAGTATTTT CASSSLAGGQIDTQYF TRBJ2-3 . TRBD2 TRBV5-4
TGTGCCAGCTCGCCAGACAGGGGCTGGGAAAAACTGTTTTTT CASSPDRGWEKLFF TRBJ1-4 . TRBD1 TRBV18
TGTGCCACCTCGGGACTGAGCTCTGGAAACACCATATATTTT CATSGLSSGNTIYF TRBJ1-3 . . TRBV6-6
TGTGCCACCAGGGGGGGAGGGCAGGGTGGCTCACCCCTCCACTTT CATRGGGQGGSPLHF TRBJ1-6 few . TRBV15
TGTGCCAGCAGCTTGGAGCGGAGGCGCTATGGCTACACCTTC CASSLERRRYGYTF TRBJ1-2 . . TRBV5-4
TGTGCCAGCAGCTTAATCCCAGGGGAAGTGGCTGAAGCTTTCTTT CASSLIPGEVAEAFF TRBJ1-1 once . TRBV7-8
TGTGCCAGCAGTCCAGACAGGGGGCGGAGTGGGGCCAACGTCCTGACTTTC CASSPDRGRSGANVLTF TRBJ2-6 . TRBD1 TRBV28
TGTGCCAGCAGTTACTCCCTGACAGGTCAACAAGAGACCCAGTACTTC CASSYSLTGQQETQYF TRBJ2-5 once . TRBV6-5
TGTGCCAGCACTTCGGGACAGACTTACGAGCAGTACTTC CASTSGQTYEQYF TRBJ2-7 once TRBD1 TRBV6-1
TGTGCCAGCAGCTCTAAGGCAGGTCGAGCCCCCACAGATACGCAGTATTTT CASSSKAGRAPTDTQYF TRBJ2-3 . . TRBV7-9
TGTGCCAGCAGCGGGACTAGCGGGGGGATTCCCTACAATGAGCAGTTCTTC CASSGTSGGIPYNEQFF TRBJ2-1 . TRBD2 TRBV2
TGTGCCAGCCGACGGGGGACTTACGAGCAGTACTTC CASRRGTYEQYF TRBJ2-7 . . TRBV25-1
TGCAGCGTTGTCTTGGGACAGGGCCGGGCCTACGAGCAGTACTTC CSVVLGQGRAYEQYF TRBJ2-7 . TRBD1 TRBV29-1
TGTGCCAGCAGCGGACAGGGTTGGTCTGAAGCTTTCTTT CASSGQGWSEAFF TRBJ1-1 . TRBD1 TRBV9
TGCGCCAGCAGCTTCGGGGACGGGGGGGGCGAGCAGTACTTC CASSFGDGGGEQYF TRBJ2-7 . TRBD2 TRBV5-1
TGCGCCAGCAGTGTTGACGAGGACACTGAAGCTTTCTTT CASSVDEDTEAFF TRBJ1-1 . . TRBV5-1
TGTGCCAGCACCCCTCTCCCGGGACAGGGCCCTCAGCCCCAGCATTTT CASTPLPGQGPQPQHF TRBJ1-5 . TRBD1 TRBV2
TGTGCCATCAGTGAGAGGGTGGGGAGTCGGACCTACGAGCAGTACTTC CAISERVGSRTYEQYF TRBJ2-7 few . TRBV10-3
TGTGCCAGCTCGGGACAGGGTTATTTGAACACTGAAGCTTTCTTT CASSGQGYLNTEAFF TRBJ1-1 . TRBD1 TRBV18
TGTGCCAGCGGATTGGACAGAGATGAAAAACTGTTTTTT CASGLDRDEKLFF TRBJ1-4 . . TRBV7-9
TGTGCCAGCAGATATACTAGCACAGGCGCGGAAGGCTACACCTTC CASRYTSTGAEGYTF TRBJ1-2 . . TRBV6-5
TGTGCCAGCAGTTACGCCGGGACTGAAGCTTTCTTT CASSYAGTEAFF TRBJ1-1 . . TRBV6-5